These 21 T cell receptor beta chains came from one sample sequenced in a study of identical twins. TCRdb re-analysed the 5' RACE reads in MiXCR, keeping a single row per CDR3 protein. Of approximately 670,000 distinct CDR3 sequences in the sample, approximately 6.1% were seen once. The sample was naive T cells sorted from blood. These receptors were taken from a man aged 18 to 30 in good health.

V usage is TRBV18 and J usage is TRBJ2-3; D is perhaps TRBD2 (5 bases). Germline V gives CDR1 KGHSH, CDR2 LQKENI. This CDR3 region has 16 residues. Trimming removed 4 bases from V and 6 bases from J, with 20 bases in between. The CDR3 region has the DNA TGTGCCAGCTCACTCCCTTTTATGGGAGTTAAGGATACGCAGTATTTT. Residues: CASSLPFMGVKDTQYF.

This clonotype has ten or more counts. In nucleotides, the CDR3 is TGTGCCAGCAGCAGTGGACAACCTCCCTACGAGCAGTACTTC. This sequence encodes CASSSGQPPYEQYF. V gene TRBV28 combines with J gene TRBJ2-7; D is perhaps TRBD1 (5 bases). The germline gives CDR1 MDHEN, CDR2 SYDVKM. Trimming cost V 6 bases and J 2 bases, with 14 bases left between them. There are 14 residues in the CDR3.

Only a few counts were recorded for this clonotype. CDR3 sequence: CSLTISAEQFF. The CDR3 DNA follows: TGCAGTCTAACTATTAGCGCAGAGCAGTTCTTC. The chain recombines TRBV20-1 with TRBJ2-1, with a possible D match to TRBD2 (5 bases). The germline V gene encodes CDR1 DFQATT and CDR2 SNEGSKA (reference sequence). This CDR3 spans 11 amino acids. V was clipped by 8 bases and J by 10 bases, with 15 bases between them.

The V and J genes are TRBV3-1 and TRBJ2-7; 10 nucleotides align to TRBD2. With 4 bases clipped from V and 0 bases from J, the junction kept 9 bases outside the gene matches. The V gene's germline CDR1 is LGHDT and CDR2 YNNKEL (reference sequence). This CDR3 is 17 amino acids long. The CDR3 region has the DNA TGTGCCAGCAGCCGAGGCGGACTAGCGGAGAGCTCCTACGAGCAGTACGTC. This codes for CASSRGGLAESSYEQYV.

The V and J genes are TRBV30 and TRBJ2-7, with D tentatively TRBD1 (6 bases). Trimming stripped 4 bases from V and 5 bases from J, with 15 bases between. CDR1 is GTSNPN, CDR2 SVGIG, per germline (reference sequence). This CDR3 is 13 amino acids long. The CDR3 region has the DNA TGTGCCTGGATTGGTCGGCAGGGGAACGAGCAGTACTTC. Its translation is CAWIGRQGNEQYF.

At least ten counts were recorded for this clonotype. The chain links TRBV29-1 to TRBJ2-1, with TRBD2 matching over 9 bases. Trimming at V came to 6 bases and at J to 3 bases, leaving 6 bases not matched to a gene. The germline CDR1 and CDR2 sequences are SQVTM and ANQGSEA. This CDR3 comprises 14 residues. CDR3 coding DNA: TGCAGCGTAGGGGCAGCGGGGGGCTACAATGAGCAGTTCTTC. Translated, it gives CSVGAAGGYNEQFF.

V gene TRBV7-2 combines with J gene TRBJ1-1, with 8 bases lining up with TRBD1. The CDR3 sequence is 16 residues long. V was pared by 4 bases and J by 1 base, with 8 bases of the junction left unmatched. CDR1 SGHTA and CDR2 FQGNSA come from the germline V gene. CDR3 in amino acids: CASSSTSDRGNTEAFF. The DNA of the CDR3 is TGTGCCAGCAGCTCTACTTCTGACAGGGGGAACACTGAAGCTTTCTTT.

As DNA, the CDR3 is TGTGCCAGCAGTGACTCGGCTAACAATGAGCAGTTCTTC. It codes for CASSDSANNEQFF. V gene TRBV6-4 combines with J gene TRBJ2-1; D not resolved. V was clipped by 0 bases and J by 5 bases, with 5 bases between them. The CDR3 loop spans 13 amino acids. Germline V gene sequence: CDR1 MRHNA, CDR2 SNTAGT.

In its sample, this clonotype was seen a few times. The J gene is TRBJ1-4, the V gene TRBV7-9, with D perhaps matching TRBD1 (5 bases). The V and J ends lost 1 base and 5 bases respectively, with 11 bases between them. The CDR3 runs 15 residues. Germline CDR1 and CDR2: SEHNR and FQNEAQ (reference sequence). The CDR3 loop reads CASSLEQAPNEKLFF. The CDR3 DNA reads TGTGCCAGCAGCTTAGAACAGGCTCCGAATGAAAAACTGTTTTTT.

This clonotype showed up many times. DNA of the CDR3: TGTGCCAGCAGCTTAGCCCAGGGGAGGTATGGCTACACCTTC. Its protein is CASSLAQGRYGYTF. This chain uses TRBV7-9 with TRBJ1-2; perhaps TRBD1 as D (6 bases). The CDR3 consists of 14 residues. The germline gives CDR1 SEHNR, CDR2 FQNEAQ (reference sequence). Trimming took off 0 bases at V and 5 bases at J, with 10 bases between the two ends.

The sample holds a few counts of this clonotype. The V gene is TRBV20-1, the J gene TRBJ2-1; D remains ambiguous. This CDR3 region has 14 residues. Germline V gives CDR1 DFQATT, CDR2 SNEGSKA (reference sequence). Trimming shortened V by 4 bases and J by 0 bases, and 10 bases separated the two germline ends. The CDR3 reads CSATTPTSYNEQFF. Here the CDR3 DNA reads TGCAGTGCTACCACACCTACCTCCTACAATGAGCAGTTCTTC.

This sequence joins TRBV5-5 and TRBJ2-6; 7 nucleotides match TRBD1. V dropped 3 bases and J dropped 0; count of bases not matched to a gene: 6. CDR1 is SGHKS and CDR2 is YYEKEE in the germline V gene (reference sequence). The CDR3 is 17 residues long. The CDR3 reads CASSSAPGGSGANVLTF. The CDR3 DNA reads TGTGCCAGCAGCTCCGCCCCAGGGGGCTCTGGGGCCAACGTCCTGACTTTC.

The table lists this clonotype with many counts. The chain is built from TRBV29-1 and TRBJ1-1, with 7 bases aligning to TRBD1. The length of the CDR3 is 12 residues. The germline gives CDR1 SQVTM, CDR2 ANQGSEA. The V and J ends lost 6 bases and 3 bases, in that order; junction bases with no gene match: 4. CDR3 loop: CSVSGGDTEAFF. The CDR3 DNA reads TGCAGCGTCTCAGGGGGGGACACTGAAGCTTTCTTT.

The chain joins TRBV6-1 to TRBJ2-7; 10 bases match TRBD2. From germline, CDR1 is MNHNS and CDR2 SASEGT. There are 16 residues in the CDR3. The trim removed 6 bases at V and 6 bases at J, leaving 14 bases unmatched. CDR3 coding DNA: TGTGCCAGCAGCCGCTCCGGACTAGCGGATCGAGGCGAGCAGTACGTC. Translated, it gives CASSRSGLADRGEQYV.

This clonotype was counted at least ten times. The rearrangement uses TRBV12-3 or TRBV12-4 and TRBJ2-1; 12 positions match TRBD2. V lost 6 bases, J lost 4 bases, and 19 bases stayed unmatched. This CDR3 spans 20 amino acids. The CDR3 sequence is CASSPKGTSGPRPNYNEQFF. Here the CDR3 DNA reads TGTGCCAGCAGCCCAAAAGGGACTAGCGGGCCCAGGCCCAATTACAATGAGCAGTTCTTC.

The chain is built from TRBV18 and TRBJ2-1; unclear D gene. The CDR3 has 11 amino acids. V was cut by 1 base and J by 8 bases, with 3 bases left in between. CDR1 is KGHSH and CDR2 is LQKENI in the germline V gene. The CDR3 sequence: CASSPLYEQFF. CDR3 nucleotide sequence: TGTGCCAGCTCACCACTCTATGAGCAGTTCTTC.

This clonotype was recorded many times. The V call is TRBV12-3 or TRBV12-4, the J call TRBJ2-1; 7 bases map to TRBD2. J was trimmed by 6 bases and V by 7 bases; bases with no gene match: 12. CDR3 length: 15 residues. CDR3 nucleotides: TGTGCCAGCATCCCCGGGGGGTCTAGCGCCAATGAGCAGTTCTTC. This sequence encodes CASIPGGSSANEQFF.

This clonotype was counted ten times or more. This sequence joins TRBV12-3 or TRBV12-4 and TRBJ1-5; maybe TRBD1 (5 bases). V was cut by 3 bases and J by 11 bases, with 23 bases left in between. This CDR3 comprises 16 residues. The CDR3 sequence is CASSFGPRGTALAQHF. The CDR3, as DNA: TGTGCCAGCAGTTTTGGCCCCCGGGGGACGGCGTTAGCCCAGCATTTT.

This clonotype occurred many times. CDR3 in DNA: TGTGCCAGCAGCGAAGCCGGGACTAGACAAGAGACCCAGTACTTC. This encodes CASSEAGTRQETQYF. The chain combines TRBV3-1 with TRBJ2-5; 8 positions match TRBD2. The length of the CDR3 is 15 residues. Germline V gene lookup returns CDR1 LGHDT and CDR2 YNNKEL (reference sequence). V was clipped by 5 bases and J by 2 bases; unmatched bases: 7.

The table lists this clonotype with many counts. This sequence joins TRBV20-1 and TRBJ2-1; 11 nucleotides align to TRBD2. The length of the CDR3 is 16 residues. V dropped 3 bases and J dropped 10; count of bases not matched to a gene: 14. Germline CDR1 and CDR2: DFQATT and SNEGSKA (reference sequence). The CDR3 here is CSARDSAGLAGGEQFF. The CDR3 nucleotides are TGCAGTGCTAGGGATTCCGCCGGGCTAGCGGGAGGAGAGCAGTTCTTC.

The V and J genes are TRBV5-4 and TRBJ2-1; 12 bases match TRBD1. CDR1 SGHNT and CDR2 YYREEE come from the germline V gene (reference sequence). The V gene end was trimmed by 4 bases and the J gene end by 8 bases; junction bases not matched to a gene: 7. The CDR3 is 15 amino acids. CDR3 sequence: CASSRDRGRDYEQFF. The CDR3 coding sequence is TGTGCCAGCAGCCGGGACAGGGGGCGAGACTATGAGCAGTTCTTC. The complete variable domain, with remaining parts taken from reference TRBV5-4 and TRBJ2-1, reads ETGVTQSPTHLIKTRGQQVTLRCSSQSGHNTVSWYQQALGQGPQFIFQYYREEENGRGNFPPRFSGLQFPNYSSELNVNALELDDSALYLCASSRDRGRDYEQFFGPGTRLTVL.